This T cell receptor beta chain was recovered during a study of CXCR3-negative and CXCR3-positive naive CD8 T cells. Study-level results: The level of CXCR3 expression partially decreased after cryopreservation; the majority of assays used fresh PBMCs.

Of note for this clonotype: Its antigen is undetermined.

The CDR3 sequence is 16 residues long. Germline values: CDR1 MNHNY, CDR2 SVGAGI (reference sequence). cDNA libraries for TRB were generated by 5' RACE incorporating UMI labels. TCRdb reprocessed the 5' RACE reads; each CDR3 protein has one entry and no DNA is given. This specimen shows approximately 58,000 distinct CDR3 sequences; the ten leading clones hold approximately 0.42%. A CD45RO-CCR7+CD27+CD95- phenotype identified naive CD8+ T cells. The TCR comes from a human donor in good health. Some clones in this sample may be carry-over from other donors' samples. The chain links TRBV6-6 to TRBJ2-1; TCRdb gives TRBD2 as the D gene, but with no DNA this cannot be confirmed. The sample was naive CXCR3- CD8+ T cells from blood. The subset: CD45RO-CCR7+CD27+CD95- naive CD8+ T cells lacking CXCR3 (TNR3-). This CDR3 is CASSYSREGPLNEQFF.